One sample yielded the 12 T cell receptor beta chains listed below, sequenced in a study of memory CD4+ T cells and cytomegalovirus serostatus. The sort gate was single viable CD3+CD4+CD8-CD45RO+ cells for memory CD4+ T cells. The table came from immunoSEQ multiplex PCR; TCRdb's copy has only in-frame clones and leaves some out. The data contain approximately 63,000 clones, around 80% of them seen just once; the ten biggest clones take up approximately 0.54%. The sequenced sample consisted of memory CD4+ T cells from blood. Receptors originate from an adult in good health and CMV-seronegative. Some clones in this sample may be carry-over from other donors' samples.

The rearrangement joins TRBV7-9 to TRBJ1-6; 9 bases are shared with TRBD1. The length of the CDR3 is 15 residues. Losses at the gene ends were 3 bases for V and 10 bases for J; bases not matched to a gene: 7. Germline V gene data show CDR1 as SEHNR and CDR2 as FQNEAQ (reference sequence). CDR3 in DNA: TGTGCCAGCAGCTTGGAACGGGACAGGGCCTCACCCCTCCACTTT. Protein product: CASSLERDRASPLHF. Looking up the rest from reference TRBV7-9 and TRBJ1-6 gives the full variable domain: DTGVSQNPRHKITKRGQNVTFRCDPISEHNRLYWYRQTLGQGPEFLTYFQNEAQLEKSRLLSDRFSAERPKGSFSTLEIQRTEQGDSAMYLCASSLERDRASPLHFGNGTRLTVT.

The rearrangement uses TRBV7-2 and TRBJ2-7; TRBD2 aligns across 11 bases. Per germline, CDR1 SGHTA and CDR2 FQGNSA. V shed 5 bases, J shed 7 bases, and the junction held 7 bases outside the gene matches. The CDR3 covers 14 residues. The CDR3 DNA sequence: TGTGCCAGCAGCCCTAGCGGGAGGCCCGGGGAGCAGTACTTC. This sequence encodes CASSPSGRPGEQYF.

The chain carries TRBV9 and TRBJ2-3; TRBD2 agrees at 7 bases. Germline assignment: CDR1 SGDLS and CDR2 YYNGEE. Trimming removed 3 bases from V and 0 bases from J; junction bases left unmatched: 7. The CDR3 loop spans 16 amino acids. Here the CDR3 reads CASSGTLAASTDTQYF. DNA for the CDR3: TGTGCCAGCAGCGGAACCCTAGCGGCCAGCACAGATACGCAGTATTTT.

Here the CDR3 reads CASSELPQGARGYTF. The CDR3 bases are TGTGCCAGCAGTGAACTGCCCCAGGGGGCGAGGGGCTACACCTTC. The rearrangement uses TRBV6-1 and TRBJ1-2, with 8 bases matching TRBD1. The CDR3 has 15 residues. V dropped 2 bases and J dropped 8; count of bases not matched to a gene: 10. The V gene's germline CDR1 is MNHNS and CDR2 SASEGT.

This chain connects TRBV13 to TRBJ1-2; D unresolved. Germline values: CDR1 PRHDT, CDR2 FYEKMQ (reference sequence). The CDR3 length is 17 residues. V was shortened by 4 bases and J by 0 bases, with 18 bases between the two germline ends. CDR3 loop: CASSSLGWNSSNYGYTF. The CDR3 DNA reads TGTGCCAGCAGCTCCCTAGGTTGGAACAGCTCTAACTATGGCTACACCTTC.

The V call is TRBV7-2, the J call TRBJ2-7; D is possibly TRBD2 (5 bases). Per germline, CDR1 SGHTA and CDR2 FQGNSA. There are 16 residues in the CDR3. V was clipped by 5 bases and J by 2 bases, with 19 bases between them. The CDR3 DNA sequence: TGTGCCAGCAGCACAGTCCATAGAGCGGACCCCTACGAGCAGTACTTC. Translating gives CASSTVHRADPYEQYF.

The chain is built from TRBV9 and TRBJ2-1, with a weak D call TRBD2 (6 bases). The CDR3 runs 15 residues. CDR1 SGDLS and CDR2 YYNGEE come from the germline V gene. V was clipped by 4 bases and J by 5 bases, with 16 bases between them. The chain's CDR3 is CASSPFSGVDNEQFF. Here the CDR3 DNA reads TGTGCCAGCAGCCCCTTTAGCGGAGTAGACAATGAGCAGTTCTTC.

This clone has a single count. The chain has TRBV7-2 and TRBJ1-5, with TRBD1 identical over 8 bases. Germline V gene lookup returns CDR1 SGHTA and CDR2 FQGNSA. CDR3 length: 16 residues. V trimming: 5 bases; J trimming: 5 bases; junction bases outside the gene matches: 11. CDR3 residues: CASSPRTGMDYQPQHF. CDR3 coding DNA: TGTGCCAGCAGCCCCCGGACAGGGATGGACTATCAGCCCCAGCATTTT.

Worth noting for this clone: In the same sample, other DNA sequences code for this CDR3. The chain uses TRBV5-1 and TRBJ2-5; D not resolved. CDR1 SGHRS and CDR2 YFSETQ come from the germline V gene. This CDR3 spans 12 amino acids. Trimming stripped 1 base from V and 2 bases from J, with 3 bases between. The CDR3 region has the DNA TGCGCCAGCAGCTTGTCGCAAGAGACCCAGTACTTC. Protein sequence: CASSLSQETQYF.

The chain couples TRBV5-1 to TRBJ2-7; 7 nucleotides line up with TRBD1. CDR3 length equals 15 residues. V shed 4 bases, J shed 2 bases, and the junction held 9 bases outside the gene matches. Germline CDR1 is SGHRS and CDR2 is YFSETQ. CDR3 protein: CASSPAGTATYEQYF. Written as DNA, the CDR3 is TGCGCCAGCAGCCCAGCCGGGACAGCAACCTACGAGCAGTACTTC.

The V and J genes are TRBV2 and TRBJ2-7, with D maybe TRBD1 (5 bases). The V gene's germline CDR1 is SNHLY and CDR2 FYNNEI. The CDR3 length is 14 residues. V was trimmed by 4 bases and J by 5 bases, leaving 15 bases between them. CDR3: CASSVSGYEDEQYF. CDR3 coding DNA: TGTGCCAGCAGTGTTTCAGGGTATGAAGACGAGCAGTACTTC.

The J gene is TRBJ1-4, the V gene TRBV14, with 7 bases matching TRBD1. Trimming at V came to 1 base and at J to 8 bases, leaving 10 bases not matched to a gene. The CDR3 covers 16 residues. The V gene's germline CDR1 is SGHDN and CDR2 FVKESK. CDR3 nucleotide sequence: TGTGCCAGCAGCCAAGGAAGACAGGGACGAGGGGAAAAACTGTTTTTT. As protein: CASSQGRQGRGEKLFF.